The sequence of this T cell receptor beta chain was determined in a study of CD8 T cells in Susac syndrome. TCR beta sequencing covered blood CD8+ and CD4+ T cells. Controls were healthy donors (matched for age and sex). The authors negatively isolated CD8+ and CD4+ T cells and FACS-enriched TEMRA cells. Germline lookup yields CDR1 SQVTM and CDR2 ANQGSEA. CDR3 size: 12 residues. V lost 4 bases and J 1 base, leaving 7 bases between the germline ends. The authors reverse transcribed 0.5 to 1 ug RNA with random hexamers. Multiplex immunoSEQ PCR targeted 54 Vbeta and 13 Jbeta TCR beta segments. One entry per CDR3 protein, called by TCRdb with MiXCR from the immunoSEQ multiplex PCR reads. This sample yields about 200,000 distinct CDR3 sequences, of which roughly 94% are seen a single time; 0.095% to 0.12% belongs to the top ten.

The sequence derives from a human donor in good health. Sequencing used CD4+ T cells from PBMCs. The rearrangement links TRBV29-1 to TRBJ1-2; D gene ambiguous. CDR3 residues: CSVGGNNYGYTF. The CDR3 DNA sequence: TGCAGCGTTGGCGGGAATAACTATGGCTACACCTTC.